This is a list of T cell receptor beta chains from one sample in a study of T cell responses to AZD1222 COVID-19 vaccine. This table comes from immunoSEQ multiplex PCR, and its TCRdb copy is limited to in-frame clones, with some not included. The top ten hold less than 6.5% of the sample, which has 150,000 to 200,000 clones, almost 90% seen once. The sequencing here drew on peripheral blood, taken on day 0 of AZD1222 vaccination. The source is an adult in good health. CDR3s include the opening cysteine and the closing phenylalanine or tryptophan. Each record gives: D gene, V gene, clone size, J gene, CDR3 protein, CDR3 DNA. The D gene is left open where the match is weak. Rows give clone size only sometimes, using once, few, many, or a class for an expanded clone.

D: NA
V: TRBV19
size: NA
J: TRBJ1-1
CDR3: CASSLGLENTEAFF
DNA: TGTGCCAGTAGTCTGGGCCTGGAGAACACTGAAGCTTTCTTT

D: TRBD1
V: TRBV28
size: NA
J: TRBJ1-4
CDR3: CASIRETGTFPNEKLFF
DNA: TGTGCCAGCATACGAGAGACAGGGACGTTTCCTAATGAAAAACTGTTTTTT

D: NA
V: TRBV6-2/TRBV6-3
size: NA
J: TRBJ2-5
CDR3: CASSSPGVVQETQYF
DNA: TGTGCCAGCAGTTCGCCAGGGGTTGTTCAAGAGACCCAGTACTTC

D: NA
V: TRBV14
size: NA
J: TRBJ2-7
CDR3: CASSQVYEQYF
DNA: TGTGCCAGCAGCCAAGTCTACGAGCAGTACTTC

D: TRBD2
V: TRBV6-5
size: NA
J: TRBJ2-2
CDR3: CASRVAGGPTGELFF
DNA: TGTGCCAGCAGGGTAGCGGGAGGGCCAACCGGGGAGCTGTTTTTT

D: NA
V: TRBV3-1/TRBV3-2
size: NA
J: TRBJ2-5
CDR3: CASSQDSRETQYF
DNA: TGTGCCAGCAGCCAAGACTCCCGAGAGACCCAGTACTTC

D: NA
V: TRBV4-1
size: NA
J: TRBJ1-1
CDR3: CASSQRDGGSRNTEAFF
DNA: TGCGCCAGCAGCCAGAGGGACGGAGGTTCGAGGAACACTGAAGCTTTCTTT

D: TRBD1
V: TRBV2
size: NA
J: TRBJ2-1
CDR3: CASSERARGTGAFSYNEQFF
DNA: TGTGCCAGCAGTGAACGTGCGCGTGGGACAGGGGCATTTTCCTACAATGAGCAGTTCTTC

D: NA
V: TRBV19
size: NA
J: TRBJ1-2
CDR3: CASSIEGGHNGYTF
DNA: TGTGCCAGTAGTATAGAGGGAGGGCACAATGGCTACACCTTC

D: TRBD1
V: TRBV29-1
size: NA
J: TRBJ2-5
CDR3: CSAKPQVPGGKGQGSRETQYF
DNA: TGCAGCGCCAAACCTCAAGTTCCAGGGGGCAAGGGACAAGGGTCCAGGGAGACCCAGTACTTC

D: NA
V: TRBV7-6
size: once
J: TRBJ1-5
CDR3: CASSLGPGRGQPQHF
DNA: TGTGCCAGCAGCTTAGGGCCAGGGAGGGGTCAGCCCCAGCATTTT

D: TRBD1
V: TRBV6-2/TRBV6-3
size: NA
J: TRBJ1-1
CDR3: CASNPDRSVTEAFF
DNA: TGTGCCAGCAACCCGGACAGGTCTGTAACTGAAGCTTTCTTT

D: NA
V: TRBV9
size: NA
J: TRBJ1-2
CDR3: CASKRQDNYGYTF
DNA: TGTGCCAGTAAACGACAGGATAACTATGGCTACACCTTC

D: NA
V: TRBV15
size: NA
J: TRBJ2-3
CDR3: CATSRERGPLTDTQYF
DNA: TGTGCCACCAGCAGAGAGCGGGGGCCCCTCACAGATACGCAGTATTTT

D: NA
V: TRBV7-9
size: NA
J: TRBJ2-7
CDR3: CASSSSLYEQYF
DNA: TGTGCCAGCAGCTCGTCCCTCTACGAGCAGTACTTC

D: NA
V: TRBV5-4
size: NA
J: TRBJ2-2
CDR3: CASSLEAAGGELFF
DNA: TGTGCCAGCAGCTTGGAGGCGGCCGGCGGGGAGCTGTTTTTT

D: NA
V: TRBV6-2/TRBV6-3
size: NA
J: TRBJ2-7
CDR3: CASSLVSSGATYEQYF
DNA: TGTGCCAGCAGCCTTGTTTCCTCGGGGGCGACCTACGAGCAGTACTTC

D: NA
V: TRBV6-5
size: NA
J: TRBJ1-2
CDR3: CASRPGPNYGYTF
DNA: TGTGCCAGCAGGCCGGGGCCTAACTATGGCTACACCTTC

D: NA
V: TRBV9
size: NA
J: TRBJ1-4
CDR3: CASSGLGSGEKLFF
DNA: TGTGCCAGCAGCGGACTTGGCTCCGGGGAAAAACTGTTTTTT

D: NA
V: TRBV6-5
size: NA
J: TRBJ1-2
CDR3: CASRPHANYGYTF
DNA: TGTGCCAGCAGACCCCATGCTAACTATGGCTACACCTTC

D: NA
V: TRBV19
size: NA
J: TRBJ1-2
CDR3: CASSTVQGFVGYTF
DNA: TGTGCCAGTAGTACCGTACAGGGCTTTGTTGGCTACACCTTC

D: NA
V: TRBV6-5
size: NA
J: TRBJ2-7
CDR3: CASGRSGLGTNEQYF
DNA: TGTGCCAGCGGTAGGTCAGGGCTAGGAACTAACGAGCAGTACTTC

D: NA
V: TRBV19
size: NA
J: TRBJ1-1
CDR3: CASRLTNTEAFF
DNA: TGTGCCAGTAGATTGACGAACACTGAAGCTTTCTTT

D: TRBD2
V: TRBV7-9
size: NA
J: TRBJ2-5
CDR3: CASSPEAREGVETQYF
DNA: TGTGCCAGCAGCCCAGAAGCGCGGGAGGGCGTAGAGACCCAGTACTTC

D: NA
V: TRBV19
size: NA
J: TRBJ1-5
CDR3: CASSPHLYREDQPQHF
DNA: TGTGCCAGTAGCCCCCACCTCTACAGGGAGGATCAGCCCCAGCATTTT

D: TRBD1
V: TRBV4-1
size: NA
J: TRBJ1-3
CDR3: CASSQEGQRRYF
DNA: TGCGCCAGCAGCCAAGAGGGACAGCGTCGGTATTTT

D: NA
V: TRBV28
size: NA
J: TRBJ1-1
CDR3: CASSSQQTTLNTEAFF
DNA: TGTGCCAGCAGTTCCCAGCAGACCACTTTGAACACTGAAGCTTTCTTT

D: NA
V: TRBV30
size: once
J: TRBJ1-5
CDR3: CAWSVSRAGQPQHF
DNA: TGTGCCTGGAGTGTAAGCAGGGCAGGTCAGCCCCAGCATTTT

D: NA
V: TRBV9
size: NA
J: TRBJ2-3
CDR3: CASSVAPRGAGFGDTQYF
DNA: TGTGCCAGCAGCGTAGCCCCGCGGGGAGCGGGTTTCGGAGATACGCAGTATTTT

D: NA
V: TRBV12-3/TRBV12-4
size: NA
J: TRBJ1-1
CDR3: CASSLGRNTEAFF
DNA: TGTGCCAGCAGTTTAGGTAGGAACACTGAAGCTTTCTTT

D: TRBD1
V: TRBV2
size: NA
J: TRBJ2-7
CDR3: CASSAQWFTGQGNEQYF
DNA: TGTGCCAGCAGTGCTCAGTGGTTTACGGGACAGGGGAACGAGCAGTACTTC

D: NA
V: TRBV9
size: NA
J: TRBJ1-1
CDR3: CASSVGRKNTEAFF
DNA: TGTGCCAGCAGCGTGGGACGGAAGAACACTGAAGCTTTCTTT

D: TRBD1
V: TRBV6-5
size: NA
J: TRBJ2-7
CDR3: CASSQQGAIYEQYF
DNA: TGTGCCAGCAGTCAACAGGGGGCAATATACGAGCAGTACTTC

D: NA
V: TRBV5-1
size: NA
J: TRBJ1-1
CDR3: CASSLVEHTEAFF
DNA: TGCGCCAGCAGCTTGGTGGAGCACACTGAAGCTTTCTTT

D: NA
V: TRBV24-1
size: once
J: TRBJ1-1
CDR3: CATSDHNRAEAFF
DNA: TGTGCCACCAGTGACCACAACAGAGCTGAAGCTTTCTTT

D: NA
V: TRBV20-1
size: NA
J: TRBJ2-7
CDR3: CSTRSLAEQYF
DNA: TGCAGCACTCGCAGTTTAGCCGAGCAGTACTTC

D: TRBD1
V: TRBV28
size: few
J: TRBJ1-2
CDR3: CASRATGGSGYTF
DNA: TGTGCCAGCAGGGCGACAGGGGGCAGTGGCTACACCTTC

D: NA
V: TRBV19
size: NA
J: TRBJ1-2
CDR3: CASSIGPGSRTFYGYTF
DNA: TGTGCCAGTAGTATCGGACCCGGATCACGGACGTTTTATGGCTACACCTTC

D: NA
V: TRBV6-5
size: NA
J: TRBJ1-2
CDR3: CASSYDTNYGYTF
DNA: TGTGCCAGCAGTTACGACACTAACTATGGCTACACCTTC

D: NA
V: TRBV30
size: NA
J: TRBJ2-2
CDR3: CAWRGYLQGYTGELFF
DNA: TGTGCCTGGAGGGGATACTTGCAGGGATACACCGGGGAGCTGTTTTTT

D: NA
V: TRBV2
size: NA
J: TRBJ2-5
CDR3: CADRITGETQYF
DNA: TGTGCCGACAGAATAACAGGGGAGACCCAGTACTTC

D: TRBD1
V: TRBV6-1
size: NA
J: TRBJ2-7
CDR3: CASSEIRTGRPYEQYF
DNA: TGTGCCAGCAGTGAAATCAGGACAGGGAGACCCTACGAGCAGTACTTC

D: NA
V: TRBV18
size: NA
J: TRBJ1-1
CDR3: CASSPYRENTEAFF
DNA: TGTGCCAGCTCACCATACAGGGAGAACACTGAAGCTTTCTTT

D: TRBD1
V: TRBV3-1/TRBV3-2
size: NA
J: TRBJ1-1
CDR3: CASSLAGGGMNTEAFF
DNA: TGTGCCAGCAGCCTTGCAGGGGGAGGTATGAACACTGAAGCTTTCTTT

D: NA
V: TRBV6-5
size: NA
J: TRBJ1-3
CDR3: CASGSTRHRGNTIYF
DNA: TGTGCCAGCGGGAGTACCAGGCACCGTGGAAACACCATATATTTT

D: NA
V: TRBV18
size: once
J: TRBJ2-5
CDR3: CASSLQETQYF
DNA: TGTGCCAGCTCTCTCCAAGAGACCCAGTACTTC

D: NA
V: TRBV15
size: NA
J: TRBJ1-2
CDR3: CATSRDIRGGGPYGYTF
DNA: TGTGCCACCAGCAGAGATATCCGGGGCGGGGGGCCGTATGGCTACACCTTC

D: NA
V: TRBV9
size: NA
J: TRBJ2-2
CDR3: CASSVASNTGELFF
DNA: TGTGCCAGCAGCGTAGCGAGCAACACCGGGGAGCTGTTTTTT

D: NA
V: TRBV7-9
size: NA
J: TRBJ2-7
CDR3: CASSFKGVNEQYF
DNA: TGTGCCAGCAGCTTTAAGGGGGTCAACGAGCAGTACTTC

D: NA
V: TRBV28
size: NA
J: TRBJ1-4
CDR3: CASSLSSGTVYNEKLFF
DNA: TGTGCCAGCAGTTTATCCTCAGGGACGGTTTATAATGAAAAACTGTTTTTT

D: NA
V: TRBV11-3
size: once
J: TRBJ2-3
CDR3: CASSFGGVIDTQYF
DNA: TGTGCCAGCAGCTTTGGGGGAGTGATAGATACGCAGTATTTT

D: TRBD1
V: TRBV15
size: NA
J: TRBJ1-1
CDR3: CATSRDRTGRIMTEAFF
DNA: TGTGCCACCAGCAGAGACCGGACAGGGAGGATAATGACTGAAGCTTTCTTT

D: TRBD1
V: TRBV4-3
size: NA
J: TRBJ2-7
CDR3: CASSQATGGTPYEQYF
DNA: TGCGCCAGCAGCCAAGCCACAGGGGGAACACCCTACGAGCAGTACTTC

D: NA
V: TRBV9
size: NA
J: TRBJ1-1
CDR3: CASSVGSNWDTEAFF
DNA: TGTGCCAGCAGCGTAGGGTCGAACTGGGACACTGAAGCTTTCTTT